A single sample gave rise to the 11 T cell receptor beta chains below, sequenced in a study of identical twins. From the 5' RACE reads, TCRdb called clonotypes with MiXCR, one entry per CDR3 protein. The sample carries around 650,000 distinct CDR3 sequences, about 7.1% recorded once. Separately, the same data were catalogued under a study of yellow fever vaccine responses in identical twins.

Sequencing was carried out using PBMCs. All receptors derive from a woman under 30 in good health.

The sample holds many counts of this clonotype. The gene calls are TRBV7-8 and TRBJ1-1; 7 bases map to TRBD1. The ends lost 8 bases at V and 7 bases at J; junction bases unmatched: 7. The CDR3 covers 12 residues. Germline-derived CDR1 and CDR2 are SGHVS and FQNEAQ. As DNA, the CDR3 is TGTGCCAGCTATACAGGGGTTTATGAAGCTTTCTTT. Encoded protein: CASYTGVYEAFF.

The chain employs TRBV25-1 and TRBJ2-1; 7 nucleotides align to TRBD2. Germline V lookup: CDR1 MGHDK, CDR2 SYGVNS. Germline trimming cut 3 bases from V and 3 bases from J; bases unmatched to any gene: 5. The CDR3 sequence is 15 residues long. The CDR3, as DNA: TGTGCCAGCAGTGAGGCGGGGGACCACTACAATGAGCAGTTCTTC. Amino acids: CASSEAGDHYNEQFF.

This clonotype was recorded at least ten times. The gene calls are TRBV15 and TRBJ2-3; 8 nucleotides align to TRBD1. CDR1 is LNHNV and CDR2 is YYDKDF in the germline V gene (reference sequence). The CDR3 is 15 amino acids. V gave up 8 bases and J gave up 3 bases; unmatched junction bases: 10. The CDR3: CATADRVELTDTQYF. CDR3 nucleotide sequence: TGTGCCACCGCGGACAGGGTCGAATTGACAGATACGCAGTATTTT.

The V call is TRBV12-3 or TRBV12-4, the J call TRBJ2-2, with TRBD2 matching 8 bases. The CDR3 is 17 residues long. Germline trimming cut 8 bases from V and 6 bases from J; bases unmatched to any gene: 17. The CDR3 sequence is CASVGGPGGRWAGELFF. As DNA, the CDR3 is TGTGCCAGCGTCGGGGGCCCGGGGGGGCGGTGGGCCGGGGAGCTGTTTTTT.

This clonotype showed up many times. CDR3 bases: TGCGCCAGCAGCTCAGGACTAGCGGGGGGAAACACCGGGGAGCTGTTTTTT. Protein product: CASSSGLAGGNTGELFF. The rearrangement links TRBV5-1 to TRBJ2-2, with 14 bases that match TRBD2. Germline assignment: CDR1 SGHRS and CDR2 YFSETQ. The V segment lost 3 bases and the J segment 2 bases; nucleotides outside the gene matches: 3. CDR3 length: 17 amino acids. Full variable domain (rest looked up from reference TRBV5-1 and TRBJ2-2): KAGVTQTPRYLIKTRGQQVTLSCSPISGHRSVSWYQQTPGQGLQFLFEYFSETQRNKGNFPGRFSGRQFSNSRSEMNVSTLELGDSALYLCASSSGLAGGNTGELFFGEGSRLTVL.

This clonotype occurred many times. The gene calls are TRBV5-1 and TRBJ2-1; TRBD2 agrees at 11 bases. This CDR3 has 17 amino acids. J lost 3 bases, V lost 4 bases, and 9 bases had no gene match. Germline CDR1 reads SGHRS; CDR2 reads YFSETQ. CDR3 nucleotide sequence: TGCGCCAGCAGCGCCAGACCGGGACTAGCGGACTACAATGAGCAGTTCTTC. This gives the protein CASSARPGLADYNEQFF.

This clonotype was counted a few times. The chain joins TRBV6-1 to TRBJ1-1; a weak D match, TRBD1 (5 bases). Trimming pared 6 bases from V and 0 bases from J, leaving 11 bases between. Per the germline V gene, CDR1 is MNHNS and CDR2 is SASEGT. This CDR3 has 14 residues. CDR3 residues: CASRRDSLNTEAFF. The CDR3 DNA follows: TGTGCCAGCAGAAGAGACAGCCTGAACACTGAAGCTTTCTTT.

At least ten counts were recorded for this clonotype. The DNA for the CDR3 is TGTGCCAGCGGTCGTCCTACTTGGGGCTACACCTTC. Translated: CASGRPTWGYTF. V usage is TRBV12-3 or TRBV12-4 and J usage is TRBJ1-2; D gene ambiguous. The V end was cut by 8 bases, the J end by 8 bases, with 15 bases between. The CDR3 consists of 12 residues.

This clonotype has at least ten counts. V and J are TRBV3-1 and TRBJ2-1; D possibly corresponds to TRBD1 (5 bases). Trimming left V 5 bases short and J 7 bases short, with 15 bases between. CDR3 length: 14 residues. Germline V gives CDR1 LGHDT, CDR2 YNNKEL (reference sequence). This CDR3 reads CASSTRAGLNEQFF. CDR3 DNA sequence: TGTGCCAGCAGCACCCGGGCAGGGTTGAATGAGCAGTTCTTC.

This clonotype was seen at least ten times. The rearrangement joins TRBV4-1 to TRBJ1-6; TRBD1 matches at 8 bases. The V and J ends lost 4 bases and 7 bases, in that order; junction bases with no gene match: 3. The CDR3 runs to 14 residues. The V gene's germline CDR1 is MGHRA and CDR2 YSYEKL. For the CDR3, the DNA is TGCGCCAGCAGCCCGACAGGGGCAAATTCACCCCTCCACTTT. As protein: CASSPTGANSPLHF.

This clonotype was recorded a few times. This chain connects TRBV12-3 or TRBV12-4 to TRBJ1-1, with a weak D call TRBD1 (6 bases). This CDR3 is built from 16 residues. Deletions cut 1 base from V and 3 bases from J, with 15 bases between. CDR3 nucleotide sequence: TGTGCCAGCAGTTTAGGAAGGGGCAGGGGTGACACTGAAGCTTTCTTT. Its translation is CASSLGRGRGDTEAFF.